One and the same sample provided the 10 T cell receptor beta chains below, sequenced in a study of cytomegalovirus exposure and HLA in healthy donors. A multiplex PCR was run with 60 Vbeta primers and 13 Jbeta primers. Sequencing used immunoSEQ multiplex PCR; TCRdb keeps in-frame clones, though not all of them. The sample shows approximately 140,000 clones, approximately 80% of them seen only once. The sequencing sample was made of PBMCs. The receptors shown here come from a male donor in good health and CMV-seropositive.

The chain employs TRBV5-4 and TRBJ2-7, with D perhaps matching TRBD2 (6 bases). V was cut by 4 bases and J by 2 bases, with 19 bases left in between. The CDR3 totals 16 residues. CDR1 SGHNT and CDR2 YYREEE come from the germline V gene (reference sequence). Written as DNA, the CDR3 is TGTGCCAGCAGCGCCGGGGGTGGACTGACAACCTACGAGCAGTACTTC. Amino acid sequence: CASSAGGGLTTYEQYF.

This clone occurred a few times. The V gene is TRBV5-6, the J gene TRBJ1-6; 9 bases align to TRBD1. V was pared by 5 bases and J by 9 bases, with 15 bases of the junction left unmatched. CDR1 is SGHDT, CDR2 YYEEEE, per germline. This CDR3 is built from 17 residues. As DNA, the CDR3 is TGTGCCAGCAGAACCGGGACAGGGAGTTACGGCGGTTCACCCCTCCACTTT. Amino acids: CASRTGTGSYGGSPLHF.

This chain uses TRBV5-1 with TRBJ1-5; TRBD1 might be the D (5 bases). The CDR3 runs to 13 residues. V gave up 0 bases and J gave up 6 bases, with 7 bases separating them. The germline gives CDR1 SGHRS, CDR2 YFSETQ. DNA for the CDR3: TGCGCCAGCAGCTTGGACCAGGGTCAGCCCCAGCATTTT. As protein: CASSLDQGQPQHF. The complete variable domain, with remaining parts taken from reference TRBV5-1 and TRBJ1-5, reads KAGVTQTPRYLIKTRGQQVTLSCSPISGHRSVSWYQQTPGQGLQFLFEYFSETQRNKGNFPGRFSGRQFSNSRSEMNVSTLELGDSALYLCASSLDQGQPQHFGDGTRLSIL.

This clone turned up a few times. The chain links TRBV2 to TRBJ2-5; a possible D gene is TRBD1 (5 bases). The germline gives CDR1 SNHLY, CDR2 FYNNEI. Trimming cost V 6 bases and J 1 base, with 12 bases left between them. This CDR3 is built from 14 residues. CDR3 sequence reads: CASRDDSAQETQYF. DNA for the CDR3: TGTGCCAGCAGGGATGACAGCGCCCAAGAGACCCAGTACTTC.

This sequence joins TRBV10-2 and TRBJ2-1; 11 bases match TRBD2. This CDR3 is 15 amino acids long. The ends lost 5 bases at V and 1 base at J; junction bases unmatched: 1. Germline CDR1 WSHSY, CDR2 SAAADI. The CDR3: CASSLAGGSYNEQFF. The CDR3, as DNA: TGCGCCAGCAGTTTAGCGGGAGGGTCCTACAATGAGCAGTTCTTC.

The J gene is TRBJ1-4, the V gene TRBV18; tentatively, D is TRBD1 (5 bases). Germline CDR1 and CDR2: KGHSH and LQKENI. The V end lost 4 bases, the J end lost 5 bases, and 17 bases lay between the germline ends. The CDR3 is made up of 16 amino acids. CDR3 loop: CASSLWGYGRNEKLFF. CDR3 in DNA: TGTGCCAGCTCACTATGGGGCTACGGGAGGAATGAAAAACTGTTTTTT.

The chain employs TRBV2 and TRBJ1-2; D perhaps matches TRBD1 (6 bases). This CDR3 contains 14 residues. V was shortened by 6 bases and J by 4 bases, with 15 bases between the two germline ends. Germline values: CDR1 SNHLY, CDR2 FYNNEI. CDR3 sequence: CASRDPGQFYGYTF. The CDR3 bases are TGTGCCAGCAGGGACCCTGGACAGTTCTATGGCTACACCTTC.

The rearrangement joins TRBV7-8 to TRBJ2-1; 9 nucleotides match TRBD2. Trimming cost V 1 base and J 4 bases; bases outside gene matches: 5. Germline CDR1 is SGHVS and CDR2 is FQNEAQ. The CDR3 is 16 residues long. The CDR3 region is CASSLESSGGYNEQFF. The CDR3 nucleotides are TGTGCCAGCAGCTTAGAGAGTAGCGGGGGATACAATGAGCAGTTCTTC.

The gene calls are TRBV5-1 and TRBJ2-5; 8 bases are shared with TRBD2. The CDR3 has 14 amino acids. After removal of 6 bases from V and 5 bases from J, the junction contained 9 bases not matched to a gene. CDR1 and CDR2 (germline): SGHRS, YFSETQ. This CDR3 reads CASNLLGGVETQYF. The CDR3 DNA follows: TGCGCCAGCAACCTACTCGGGGGGGTCGAGACCCAGTACTTC.

The chain uses TRBV6-5 and TRBJ1-5, with 8 bases identical to TRBD1. Germline CDR1 is MNHEY and CDR2 is SVGAGI. The CDR3 extends over 14 amino acids. J lost 7 bases, V lost 8 bases, and 10 bases had no gene match. The CDR3, as DNA: TGTGCCAGCGGCTACACAGGGGGTAGGCAGCCCCAGCATTTT. Translation gives CASGYTGGRQPQHF.